The 31 T cell receptor beta chains below all came from one sample that was sequenced in a study of shared clonotypes between healthy human individuals. Naive CD8 isolation took CD45RO-negative cells positively selected for CCR7 and excluded terminally differentiated effector memory CD45RA+ cells. Method: immunoSEQ multiplex PCR; TCRdb's copy keeps in-frame clones and lacks some. This sample carries more than 2 million clones, 80% to 95% of them seen once, and the ten largest clones take approximately 1.6%. The specimen was naive CD8+ T cells from PBMCs. Source of these receptors: a man in his late teens or twenties in good health. Some clones in this sample may be carry-over from other donors' samples.

The chain links TRBV6-6 to TRBJ1-3; D is ambiguous. V was clipped by 6 bases and J by 6 bases, with 9 bases between them. CDR3 length: 12 residues. CDR1 is MNHNY and CDR2 is SVGAGI in the germline V gene (reference sequence). In DNA, the CDR3 is TGTGCCAGCAGGCCTAACTTAAACACCATATATTTT. The encoded protein is CASRPNLNTIYF.

The rearrangement links TRBV7-3 to TRBJ2-1; TRBD1 aligns across 8 bases. This CDR3 is 17 amino acids long. V was clipped by 5 bases and J by 12 bases; unmatched bases: 21. Germline V gene data show CDR1 as SGHTA and CDR2 as FQGTGA. CDR3 sequence: CASSATPGGAAAGWQFF. In nucleotides, the CDR3 is TGTGCCAGCAGCGCTACCCCAGGGGGCGCGGCCGCCGGGTGGCAGTTCTTC.

The chain couples TRBV7-9 to TRBJ2-7; 7 nucleotides agree with TRBD1. Germline V gene data show CDR1 as SEHNR and CDR2 as FQNEAQ (reference sequence). V was pared by 5 bases and J by 5 bases, with 15 bases of the junction left unmatched. The CDR3 covers 16 residues. The CDR3 is CASSRITGALGNEQYF. In DNA, the CDR3 is TGTGCCAGCAGCCGAATAACAGGGGCCCTGGGAAACGAGCAGTACTTC.

This chain links TRBV9 with TRBJ1-1; 8 bases line up with TRBD1. Germline V gives CDR1 SGDLS, CDR2 YYNGEE. The length of the CDR3 is 13 residues. J lost 7 bases, V lost 4 bases, and 6 bases had no gene match. The CDR3 here is CASSPPGQVEAFF. The CDR3, as DNA: TGTGCCAGCAGCCCCCCGGGACAGGTTGAAGCTTTCTTT.

This clone was counted between two and nine times. CDR3 nucleotides: TGTGCCAGCAGGAACAAGACAGGGCATTACTCCTACGAGCAGTACTTC. Encoded protein: CASRNKTGHYSYEQYF. The chain links TRBV27 to TRBJ2-7; TRBD1 matches at 7 bases. CDR1 is MNHEY, CDR2 SMNVEV, per germline (reference sequence). V was pared by 6 bases and J by 0 bases, with 11 bases of the junction left unmatched. The CDR3 runs to 16 residues.

V usage is TRBV27 and J usage is TRBJ2-5; no clear D. The CDR3 contains 14 residues. CDR1 is MNHEY and CDR2 is SMNVEV in the germline V gene (reference sequence). V lost 5 bases, J lost 3 bases, and 13 bases lay in between. The CDR3 loop is CASSLTGTEETQYF. The CDR3 DNA sequence: TGTGCCAGCAGTCTCACGGGCACGGAAGAGACCCAGTACTTC.

The chain combines TRBV9 with TRBJ2-7, with TRBD1 matching 8 bases. The V segment lost 3 bases and the J segment 0 bases; nucleotides outside the gene matches: 5. CDR1 is SGDLS and CDR2 is YYNGEE in the germline V gene. The CDR3 contains 15 residues. In DNA, the CDR3 is TGTGCCAGCAGCGGGGGACAGGTTGACTCCTACGAGCAGTACTTC. Its protein product is CASSGGQVDSYEQYF.

This chain uses TRBV19 with TRBJ2-1; TRBD2 matches at 14 bases. V trimming: 6 bases; J trimming: 9 bases; junction bases outside the gene matches: 4. This CDR3 comprises 14 residues. The V gene's germline CDR1 is LNHDA and CDR2 SQIVND (reference sequence). For the CDR3, the DNA is TGTGCCAGTAGAGGACTAGCGGGAGGTGGTGAGCAGTTCTTC. Translation: CASRGLAGGGEQFF.

This chain joins TRBV27 and TRBJ2-1, with D possibly being TRBD2 (5 bases). This CDR3 has 14 residues. V lost 5 bases and J lost 8, with 16 bases in between. Germline loops: CDR1 MNHEY, CDR2 SMNVEV (reference sequence). The CDR3 spells CASSTGIEPHEQFF. CDR3 DNA sequence: TGTGCCAGCAGTACCGGGATCGAACCCCATGAGCAGTTCTTC.

This clone was recorded only once. The sample holds other DNA sequences that translate to the same CDR3. The chain joins TRBV27 to TRBJ2-7; the match to TRBD2 covers 13 bases. CDR3 size: 15 residues. After removal of 4 bases from V and 4 bases from J, the junction contained 4 bases not matched to a gene. Germline V CDR1 and CDR2: MNHEY, SMNVEV (reference sequence). The CDR3, as DNA: TGTGCCAGCAGTTGGACTAGCGGGAGCCCGTACGAGCAGTACTTC. Its protein product is CASSWTSGSPYEQYF.

The chain combines TRBV18 with TRBJ2-2, with D possibly TRBD2 on 5 matching bases. The CDR3 spans 15 residues. Trimming shortened V by 6 bases and J by 7 bases, and 18 bases separated the two germline ends. Germline V gene sequence: CDR1 KGHSH, CDR2 LQKENI. The CDR3 reads CASSATPEGSGELFF. The CDR3 DNA follows: TGTGCCAGCTCCGCAACCCCAGAGGGCAGCGGGGAGCTGTTTTTT.

For this clone: The sample carries other DNA sequences with the same CDR3. The chain joins TRBV6-5 to TRBJ2-7; D is uncertain. CDR1 MNHEY and CDR2 SVGAGI come from the germline V gene. V gave up 2 bases and J gave up 1 base, with 6 bases separating them. CDR3 length equals 13 residues. CDR3 loop: CASSYAESYEQYF. The CDR3 region has the DNA TGTGCCAGCAGTTACGCCGAGTCCTACGAGCAGTACTTC.

The chain is built from TRBV27 and TRBJ1-1; D is ambiguous. This CDR3 has 15 amino acids. Germline V gene sequence: CDR1 MNHEY, CDR2 SMNVEV (reference sequence). V dropped 4 bases and J dropped 5 bases, with 17 bases sitting between them. CDR3 coding DNA: TGTGCCAGCAGTTCTCTCATTGTCCGAGGGACTGAAGCTTTCTTT. Its translation: CASSSLIVRGTEAFF.

Turning to this clone: Within the sample, other DNA sequences also encode this same CDR3. The chain recombines TRBV28 with TRBJ2-5; the D is unclear. The ends were cut back, 1 base at V and 2 bases at J, with 5 bases in the middle. The CDR3 length is 13 residues. Germline lookup yields CDR1 MDHEN and CDR2 SYDVKM. The CDR3 DNA sequence: TGTGCCAGCAGTTTATCGGTACAAGAGACCCAGTACTTC. It encodes CASSLSVQETQYF.

The chain is built from TRBV19 and TRBJ1-2; D unclear. V was clipped by 0 bases and J by 4 bases, with 9 bases between them. There are 14 residues in the CDR3. Germline loops: CDR1 LNHDA, CDR2 SQIVND (reference sequence). DNA for the CDR3: TGTGCCAGTAGTATAGACGCCGAAGTCTATGGCTACACCTTC. It codes for CASSIDAEVYGYTF.

The rearrangement joins TRBV28 to TRBJ2-5, with D possibly being TRBD1 (6 bases). The CDR3 is made up of 17 amino acids. CDR1 is MDHEN, CDR2 SYDVKM, per germline. V lost 3 bases, J lost 4 bases, and 21 bases lay in between. CDR3 loop: CASSFRRHRAKGETQYF. The CDR3 DNA reads TGTGCCAGCAGTTTTCGTCGTCACAGGGCTAAAGGAGAGACCCAGTACTTC.

J is TRBJ1-1 and V is TRBV28; D unclear. Deletions cut 6 bases from V and 5 bases from J, with 10 bases between. The CDR3 consists of 12 residues. The germline V gene has CDR1 MDHEN and CDR2 SYDVKM. CDR3: CASRRVGTEAFF. The DNA of the CDR3 is TGTGCCAGCAGGAGGGTGGGGACTGAAGCTTTCTTT.

The table lists this clone with a few counts. This rearrangement joins TRBV5-6 to TRBJ1-1, with no clear D. Germline V gene sequence: CDR1 SGHDT, CDR2 YYEEEE. V gave up 1 base and J gave up 11 bases, with 18 bases separating them. This CDR3 contains 14 residues. The CDR3 is CASSLRFVPSWAFF. The CDR3 DNA reads TGTGCCAGCAGCTTGAGGTTTGTACCCAGTTGGGCTTTCTTT. Full variable domain (outside the CDR3, taken from reference TRBV5-6 and TRBJ1-1): DAGVTQSPTHLIKTRGQQVTLRCSPKSGHDTVSWYQQALGQGPQFIFQYYEEEERQRGNFPDRFSGHQFPNYSSELNVNALLLGDSALYLCASSLRFVPSWAFFGQGTRLTVV.

The chain joins TRBV19 to TRBJ1-5; D gene ambiguous. The CDR3 runs to 14 residues. The germline gives CDR1 LNHDA, CDR2 SQIVND (reference sequence). V lost 1 base and J lost 3, with 7 bases in between. The CDR3 nucleotides read TGTGCCAGTAGTATAGCCACCAACAATCAGCCCCAGCATTTT. The encoded protein is CASSIATNNQPQHF.

This clone appeared a single time. This chain uses TRBV9 with TRBJ2-7; D is unclear. Deletions cut 0 bases from V and 3 bases from J, with 19 bases between. Germline CDR1 is SGDLS and CDR2 is YYNGEE. The CDR3 length is 17 residues. The CDR3: CASSVGREPRTIYEQYF. For the CDR3, the DNA is TGTGCCAGCAGCGTAGGAAGAGAGCCCCGAACAATCTACGAGCAGTACTTC.

This rearrangement joins TRBV4-1 to TRBJ1-1, with TRBD1 identical over 9 bases. CDR1 is MGHRA and CDR2 is YSYEKL in the germline V gene. This CDR3 is built from 16 residues. Trimming took 1 base from V and 6 from J; bases not matched to a gene: 9. This CDR3 reads CASSQGGGQGKAEAFF. The CDR3 DNA is TGCGCCAGCAGCCAAGGGGGGGGACAGGGAAAAGCTGAAGCTTTCTTT.

The V and J genes are TRBV6-5 and TRBJ2-2; D is undetermined. Germline V gene lookup returns CDR1 MNHEY and CDR2 SVGAGI. Trimming shortened V by 0 bases and J by 0 bases, and 5 bases separated the two germline ends. CDR3 length: 15 residues. The CDR3 loop is CASSYSNTNTGELFF. In DNA, the CDR3 is TGTGCCAGCAGTTACTCGAACACGAACACCGGGGAGCTGTTTTTT.

This clone was picked up one time. The chain is built from TRBV27 and TRBJ1-1; 7 nucleotides match TRBD1. The CDR3 extends over 15 amino acids. With 5 bases clipped from V and 1 base from J, the junction kept 7 bases outside the gene matches. CDR1 and CDR2 from the germline V gene are MNHEY and SMNVEV (reference sequence). As DNA, the CDR3 is TGTGCCAGCAGTATCAGGGGGTTCGGGAACACTGAAGCTTTCTTT. This sequence encodes CASSIRGFGNTEAFF.

Remarks on this clone: The same CDR3 also results from other DNA sequences found in this sample. The chain joins TRBV5-4 to TRBJ1-1; D call uncertain. Germline V gene data show CDR1 as SGHNT and CDR2 as YYREEE (reference sequence). The CDR3 totals 12 residues. The V end was cut by 7 bases, the J end by 1 base, with 8 bases between. The CDR3 is CASGRGNTEAFF. The CDR3 DNA sequence: TGTGCCAGCGGACGGGGGAACACTGAAGCTTTCTTT.

This chain uses TRBV7-9 with TRBJ2-1; 9 bases map to TRBD2. The CDR3 is 15 amino acids. Germline assignment: CDR1 SEHNR and CDR2 FQNEAQ (reference sequence). J lost 4 bases, V lost 3 bases, and 4 bases had no gene match. The CDR3 loop reads CASSFIAGEYNEQFF. DNA of the CDR3: TGTGCCAGCAGCTTTATAGCGGGAGAGTACAATGAGCAGTTCTTC.

The chain employs TRBV15 and TRBJ2-1, with TRBD2 identical over 10 bases. The CDR3 has 17 residues. Trimming removed 0 bases from V and 3 bases from J; junction bases left unmatched: 5. Germline-derived CDR1 and CDR2 are LNHNV and YYDKDF (reference sequence). The CDR3 DNA is TGTGCCACCAGCAGAGAGACTAGCGGGCTACTCTACAATGAGCAGTTCTTC. Translation: CATSRETSGLLYNEQFF.

The chain combines TRBV28 with TRBJ1-5; TRBD1 agrees at 7 bases. V shed 6 bases and J 2 bases; nucleotides not matched to a gene: 7. The CDR3 has 15 residues. Germline V gives CDR1 MDHEN, CDR2 SYDVKM. This CDR3 reads CASREGADGNQPQHF. CDR3 sequence (DNA): TGTGCCAGCAGGGAGGGGGCTGATGGCAATCAGCCCCAGCATTTT.

The CDR3, as DNA: TGTGCCAGCAGCCGGGCGACCGGGGAGCTGTTTTTT. Translating gives CASSRATGELFF. The V and J genes are TRBV7-9 and TRBJ2-2; D is unresolved. This CDR3 comprises 12 residues. Trimming took off 5 bases at V and 5 bases at J, with 6 bases between the two ends. CDR1 and CDR2 (germline): SEHNR, FQNEAQ (reference sequence).

This chain joins TRBV19 and TRBJ2-1; 7 positions agree with TRBD1. Germline V gene lookup returns CDR1 LNHDA and CDR2 SQIVND (reference sequence). Losses at the gene ends were 2 bases for V and 5 bases for J; bases not matched to a gene: 12. The CDR3 contains 17 residues. As DNA, the CDR3 is TGTGCCAGTAGTATATCCCCAGACAGGGTGAGTCACAATGAGCAGTTCTTC. Its translation is CASSISPDRVSHNEQFF.

For this clone: Other DNA sequences in this specimen translate into the identical CDR3. V usage is TRBV5-5 and J usage is TRBJ1-5, with a tentative D call TRBD1 (5 bases). Germline V lookup: CDR1 SGHKS, CDR2 YYEKEE (reference sequence). Trimming stripped 4 bases from V and 3 bases from J, with 11 bases between. The CDR3 covers 14 residues. The CDR3 DNA follows: TGTGCCAGCAGCCTGGGACCGGCCAATCAGCCCCAGCATTTT. This sequence encodes CASSLGPANQPQHF.

The chain links TRBV11-2 to TRBJ1-2, with D uncertain. V dropped 5 bases and J dropped 4 bases, with 17 bases sitting between them. Looked up from germline, CDR1 is SGHAT and CDR2 is FQNNGV. CDR3 length equals 15 residues. CDR3: CASSPEVGGSYGYTF. Here the CDR3 DNA reads TGTGCCAGCAGCCCCGAAGTGGGCGGGTCCTATGGCTACACCTTC.